Each of the 32 T cell receptor beta chains below was sequenced from the same sample in a study of Ad26.COV2.S vaccination and SARS-CoV-2 variants. TCRdb's table, derived via immunoSEQ multiplex PCR, lists solely in-frame clones and lacks some. The table has 330,000 or so clones, 75% to 90% seen once; the top ten hold 5.5%. Treatment here: over 15 received Ad26.COV2.S at low or high dose, single or two shots; 5 received placebo; per-sample allocation not given. The samples date from day 63 after the first vaccine or placebo injection. The specimen was peripheral blood, collected in a trial of Ad26.COV2.S vaccine versus placebo. These receptors were collected from a person aged 18 to 59 who received the Ad26.COV2.S COVID-19 vaccine or a placebo.

This sequence joins TRBV2 and TRBJ1-1, with D perhaps matching TRBD1 (5 bases). The CDR3 extends over 13 amino acids. V was shortened by 7 bases and J by 1 base, with 10 bases between the two germline ends. Germline assignment: CDR1 SNHLY and CDR2 FYNNEI. The CDR3 bases are TGTGCCAGCACGTTGGGGACGAACACTGAAGCTTTCTTT. This encodes CASTLGTNTEAFF.

The V call is TRBV5-8, the J call TRBJ1-6; D is ambiguous. The V and J ends lost 5 bases and 0 bases respectively, with 15 bases between them. CDR3 length: 17 residues. Germline-derived CDR1 and CDR2 are SGHTS and YDEGEE. CDR3 in amino acids: CASSLTRPSSYNSPLHF. The CDR3 DNA is TGTGCCAGCAGTCTCACCAGACCGAGCTCCTATAATTCACCCCTCCACTTT.

J is TRBJ2-5 and V is TRBV10-2; 9 bases align to TRBD2. Germline values: CDR1 WSHSY, CDR2 SAAADI. The V gene end was trimmed by 4 bases and the J gene end by 5 bases; junction bases not matched to a gene: 5. The CDR3 has 14 residues. The CDR3 sequence is CASSAGLALETQYF. The CDR3 DNA reads TGCGCCAGCAGTGCCGGACTAGCGCTGGAGACCCAGTACTTC.

The chain combines TRBV27 with TRBJ1-6; 7 nucleotides line up with TRBD1. Per germline, CDR1 MNHEY and CDR2 SMNVEV (reference sequence). The CDR3 contains 16 residues. V trimming: 5 bases; J trimming: 7 bases; junction bases outside the gene matches: 11. The CDR3 loop is CASSPPRQGLNSPLHF. The CDR3 DNA sequence: TGTGCCAGCAGTCCTCCCCGACAGGGTTTGAATTCACCCCTCCACTTT.

This chain links TRBV12-5 with TRBJ2-7, with D perhaps matching TRBD2 (5 bases). Germline V gene data show CDR1 as LGHNT and CDR2 as FRNRAP. V was cut by 1 base and J by 5 bases, with 15 bases left in between. This CDR3 region has 15 residues. The CDR3 reads CASGLGGRDLNEQYV. The CDR3, as DNA: TGTGCTAGTGGTTTGGGTGGGAGAGATCTGAACGAGCAGTACGTC.

This clone was seen more than once but under ten times. This chain joins TRBV9 and TRBJ2-7; TRBD1 might be the D (6 bases). Germline V gene data show CDR1 as SGDLS and CDR2 as YYNGEE. CDR3 length: 14 amino acids. V lost 4 bases and J lost 7, with 18 bases in between. The CDR3 loop reads CASSPEGDLWEQYF. CDR3 nucleotides: TGTGCCAGCAGCCCCGAGGGGGACCTCTGGGAGCAGTACTTC.

The chain's CDR3 is CASSLRDASSYEQYF. For the CDR3, the DNA is TGTGCCAGCAGCCTCCGGGACGCTAGCTCCTACGAGCAGTACTTC. J is TRBJ2-7 and V is TRBV3-1 (or the pseudogene TRBV3-2); D is possibly TRBD1 or TRBD2 (5 bases each). The CDR3 extends over 15 amino acids. Germline V gene data show CDR1 as LGHDT and CDR2 as YNNKEL (reference sequence). V was trimmed by 4 bases and J by 0 bases, leaving 13 bases between them.

The rearrangement joins TRBV4-1 to TRBJ1-5; the D is unclear. V was trimmed by 0 bases and J by 6 bases, leaving 12 bases between them. CDR1 and CDR2 from the germline V gene are MGHRA and YSYEKL. The CDR3 sequence is 15 residues long. CDR3 DNA: TGCGCCAGCAGCCAAGAGACGACTATAGGTCAGCCCCAGCATTTT. Translating gives CASSQETTIGQPQHF.

The chain joins TRBV30 to TRBJ1-2, with D perhaps TRBD1 (6 bases). The CDR3 covers 15 residues. V lost 3 bases, J lost 0 bases, and 14 bases lay in between. Germline V gives CDR1 GTSNPN, CDR2 SVGIG (reference sequence). In nucleotides, the CDR3 is TGTGCCTGGAGCGACATGAGGGGGACTAACTATGGCTACACCTTC. It is translated as CAWSDMRGTNYGYTF.

The J gene is TRBJ2-7, the V gene TRBV28; perhaps TRBD2 as D (6 bases). The germline V gene has CDR1 MDHEN and CDR2 SYDVKM. The V end lost 6 bases, the J end lost 3 bases, and 18 bases lay between the germline ends. CDR3 length: 15 amino acids. CDR3 bases: TGTGCCAGCAGATCCCCGGGACTTGGTCACTACGAGCAGTACTTC. It specifies CASRSPGLGHYEQYF. Full variable domain (rest looked up from reference TRBV28 and TRBJ2-7): DVKVTQSSRYLVKRTGEKVFLECVQDMDHENMFWYRQDPGLGLRLIYFSYDVKMKEKGDIPEGYSVSREKKERFSLILESASTNQTSMYLCASRSPGLGHYEQYFGPGTRLTVT.

This chain links TRBV19 with TRBJ1-5; TRBD1 aligns across 9 bases. Trimming removed 1 base from V and 11 bases from J; junction bases left unmatched: 12. Germline-derived CDR1 and CDR2 are LNHDA and SQIVND (reference sequence). The CDR3 runs to 16 residues. The CDR3 loop reads CASSIVPGTGRRAQHF. The CDR3 nucleotides are TGTGCCAGTAGTATAGTACCCGGGACAGGGCGGAGAGCCCAGCATTTT. Combining the CDR3 with reference TRBV19 and TRBJ1-5 gives the whole variable domain DGGITQSPKYLFRKEGQNVTLSCEQNLNHDAMYWYRQDPGQGLRLIYYSQIVNDFQKGDIAEGYSVSREKKESFPLTVTSAQKNPTAFYLCASSIVPGTGRRAQHFGDGTRLSIL.

The genes are TRBV18 and TRBJ1-2; perhaps TRBD1 as D (6 bases). Germline loops: CDR1 KGHSH, CDR2 LQKENI. With 6 bases removed from V and 0 bases from J, the gap between germline ends came to 17 bases. CDR3 size: 16 residues. CDR3 in amino acids: CASSPAEGTSNYGYTF. Written as DNA, the CDR3 is TGTGCCAGCTCCCCCGCGGAGGGGACATCTAACTATGGCTACACCTTC.

CDR3 DNA sequence: TGTGCCAGCAGTCCATCTAAGGGGGACTTTGGGACAGATACGCAGTATTTT. Its translation is CASSPSKGDFGTDTQYF. J is TRBJ2-3 and V is TRBV27, with D possibly called TRBD1 or TRBD2 (6 bases each). The CDR3 is 17 amino acids. The germline V gene encodes CDR1 MNHEY and CDR2 SMNVEV (reference sequence). V was pared by 5 bases and J by 3 bases, with 21 bases between.

The rearrangement uses TRBV19 and TRBJ1-1, with unresolved D. The germline V gene has CDR1 LNHDA and CDR2 SQIVND (reference sequence). Trimming removed 9 bases from V and 1 base from J, with 9 bases in between. This CDR3 has 12 amino acids. CDR3 nucleotides: TGTGCCAGCGATACAGAGAACACTGAAGCTTTCTTT. This translates into CASDTENTEAFF.

The gene calls are TRBV13 and TRBJ2-7; tentatively, D is TRBD2 (6 bases). CDR3 length: 14 amino acids. V was cut by 4 bases and J by 2 bases, with 12 bases left in between. The germline V gene encodes CDR1 PRHDT and CDR2 FYEKMQ (reference sequence). Written as DNA, the CDR3 is TGTGCCAGCAGCTCGGGACTTGCAGCCTACGAGCAGTACTTC. This translates into CASSSGLAAYEQYF.

The chain employs TRBV7-3 and TRBJ2-1; 8 nucleotides line up with TRBD2. The germline V gene encodes CDR1 SGHTA and CDR2 FQGTGA. The CDR3 spans 15 residues. V was clipped by 4 bases and J by 3 bases; unmatched bases: 5. The CDR3 spells CASSSAGDGYNEQFF. DNA of the CDR3: TGTGCCAGCAGCTCAGCGGGAGACGGCTACAATGAGCAGTTCTTC.

The V gene is TRBV6-6, the J gene TRBJ2-1; D call uncertain. Germline CDR1 MNHNY, CDR2 SVGAGI (reference sequence). The CDR3 contains 14 residues. The V and J ends lost 4 bases and 5 bases respectively, with 12 bases between them. This CDR3 is CASSLRTKNNEQFF. The CDR3 coding sequence is TGTGCCAGCAGTTTAAGGACGAAGAACAATGAGCAGTTCTTC.

This clone occurred once. The chain employs TRBV7-9 and TRBJ1-1; D is undetermined. The germline gives CDR1 SEHNR, CDR2 FQNEAQ (reference sequence). The CDR3 totals 12 residues. V lost 10 bases to trimming and J lost 0 bases, with 9 bases between them. CDR3 region: CATQGMNTEAFF. CDR3 in DNA: TGTGCCACGCAAGGTATGAACACTGAAGCTTTCTTT.

The chain couples TRBV4-1 to TRBJ1-2; the D is unclear. The V gene's germline CDR1 is MGHRA and CDR2 YSYEKL. This CDR3 region has 16 residues. V gave up 1 base and J gave up 0 bases, with 12 bases separating them. CDR3 sequence: CASSQVLVGANYGYTF. CDR3 bases: TGCGCCAGCAGCCAAGTGCTGGTCGGAGCTAACTATGGCTACACCTTC.

The rearrangement uses TRBV6-5 and TRBJ1-1; no clear D gene. This CDR3 is built from 12 residues. V was cut by 6 bases and J by 8 bases, with 13 bases left in between. Germline V CDR1 and CDR2: MNHEY, SVGAGI. CDR3 nucleotides: TGTGCCAGCAGCATATTCGGGGAGGAAGCTTTCTTT. This translates into CASSIFGEEAFF.

The chain employs TRBV7-2 and TRBJ2-5, with 12 positions matching TRBD1. Trimming took 0 bases from V and 5 from J; bases not matched to a gene: 1. CDR3 length: 15 residues. Germline CDR1 reads SGHTA; CDR2 reads FQGNSA. DNA for the CDR3: TGTGCCAGCAGCTTAGCGGGACAGGGGGCTGAGACCCAGTACTTC. This gives the protein CASSLAGQGAETQYF.

The J gene is TRBJ2-2, the V gene TRBV20-1; D gene uncertain. The CDR3 has 11 residues. V was pared by 6 bases and J by 7 bases, with 9 bases between. CDR1 is DFQATT, CDR2 SNEGSKA, per germline (reference sequence). For the CDR3, the DNA is TGCAGTGCCCCGGTAGTCGGGGAGCTGTTTTTT. It encodes CSAPVVGELFF.

In DNA, the CDR3 is TGTGCCGGCGGGGCCCTTGCCCAGTTGAGCACTGAAGCTTTCTTT. Its translation is CAGGALAQLSTEAFF. The chain carries TRBV9 and TRBJ1-1; possible D gene TRBD1, 5 bases. The V end lost 10 bases, the J end lost 4 bases, and 23 bases lay between the germline ends. The CDR3 runs 15 residues. Germline V gene sequence: CDR1 SGDLS, CDR2 YYNGEE.

V is TRBV18 and J is TRBJ2-6; D gene unclear. Germline V CDR1 and CDR2: KGHSH, LQKENI. There are 15 residues in the CDR3. V was trimmed by 3 bases and J by 0 bases, leaving 6 bases between them. The CDR3 loop is CASSPALSGANVLTF. CDR3 nucleotides: TGTGCCAGCTCACCGGCGCTCTCTGGGGCCAACGTCCTGACTTTC.

The chain has TRBV28 and TRBJ2-1; weak D call: TRBD1 (8 bases). The CDR3 loop spans 14 amino acids. V was trimmed by 1 base and J by 7 bases, leaving 11 bases between them. CDR1 and CDR2 from the germline V gene are MDHEN and SYDVKM. The CDR3 sequence: CASSLYRGGNEQFF. In DNA form, the CDR3 reads TGTGCCAGCAGTTTATACAGGGGGGGAAATGAGCAGTTCTTC.

The chain couples TRBV7-2 to TRBJ1-1; D is unresolved. The CDR3 extends over 13 amino acids. Germline V gene data show CDR1 as SGHTA and CDR2 as FQGNSA. Trimming left V 1 base short and J 3 bases short, with 6 bases between. CDR3 sequence (DNA): TGTGCCAGCAGCTTAGGGTTATACACTGAAGCTTTCTTT. It encodes CASSLGLYTEAFF.

This chain links TRBV4-1 with TRBJ1-2, with a tentative D call TRBD1 (5 bases). Deletions cut 0 bases from V and 2 bases from J, with 13 bases between. The germline V gene encodes CDR1 MGHRA and CDR2 YSYEKL. CDR3 length: 16 amino acids. CDR3 amino acids: CASSQEEGILNYGYTF. CDR3 in DNA: TGCGCCAGCAGCCAAGAGGAGGGGATCCTCAACTATGGCTACACCTTC.

This clone was observed a few times. The rearrangement joins TRBV30 to TRBJ1-5; D is undetermined. Germline CDR1 is GTSNPN and CDR2 is SVGIG (reference sequence). This CDR3 is built from 13 residues. Trimming took 2 bases from V and 3 from J, leaving 8 bases between them. CDR3 bases: TGTGCCTGGAGTCTTCAGATCAATCAGCCCCAGCATTTT. Its protein is CAWSLQINQPQHF.

The chain is built from TRBV28 and TRBJ1-1, with a weak D call TRBD1 (5 bases). CDR1 and CDR2 (germline): MDHEN, SYDVKM. There are 12 residues in the CDR3. CDR3 in amino acids: CASGGMNTEAFF. The CDR3 nucleotides read TGTGCTAGTGGGGGGATGAACACTGAAGCTTTCTTT.

The chain is built from TRBV4-3 and TRBJ2-1, with D maybe TRBD1 (6 bases). Trimming removed 4 bases from V and 2 bases from J, with 15 bases in between. Germline values: CDR1 LGHNA, CDR2 YSLEER. The CDR3 is 16 residues long. Here the CDR3 DNA reads TGCGCCAGCAGCCCAGAGGGGGTCCGGACCTACAATGAGCAGTTCTTC. Protein sequence: CASSPEGVRTYNEQFF.

The chain joins TRBV30 to TRBJ2-2; no definite D call. In germline, CDR1 is GTSNPN, CDR2 SVGIG (reference sequence). This CDR3 has 13 residues. V was trimmed by 2 bases and J by 6 bases, leaving 10 bases between them. The CDR3 protein is CAWSLRLPGELFF. The CDR3 DNA reads TGTGCCTGGAGTTTGCGGCTTCCCGGGGAGCTGTTTTTT.

The genes are TRBV6-5 and TRBJ1-2; 10 positions match TRBD1. The CDR3 has 16 residues. Germline CDR1 is MNHEY and CDR2 is SVGAGI. V lost 0 bases and J lost 8; bases outside the gene matches: 9. This chain's CDR3 is CASSYSDPGQGQGYTF. The CDR3 bases are TGTGCCAGCAGTTACTCGGACCCGGGACAGGGGCAGGGCTACACCTTC.